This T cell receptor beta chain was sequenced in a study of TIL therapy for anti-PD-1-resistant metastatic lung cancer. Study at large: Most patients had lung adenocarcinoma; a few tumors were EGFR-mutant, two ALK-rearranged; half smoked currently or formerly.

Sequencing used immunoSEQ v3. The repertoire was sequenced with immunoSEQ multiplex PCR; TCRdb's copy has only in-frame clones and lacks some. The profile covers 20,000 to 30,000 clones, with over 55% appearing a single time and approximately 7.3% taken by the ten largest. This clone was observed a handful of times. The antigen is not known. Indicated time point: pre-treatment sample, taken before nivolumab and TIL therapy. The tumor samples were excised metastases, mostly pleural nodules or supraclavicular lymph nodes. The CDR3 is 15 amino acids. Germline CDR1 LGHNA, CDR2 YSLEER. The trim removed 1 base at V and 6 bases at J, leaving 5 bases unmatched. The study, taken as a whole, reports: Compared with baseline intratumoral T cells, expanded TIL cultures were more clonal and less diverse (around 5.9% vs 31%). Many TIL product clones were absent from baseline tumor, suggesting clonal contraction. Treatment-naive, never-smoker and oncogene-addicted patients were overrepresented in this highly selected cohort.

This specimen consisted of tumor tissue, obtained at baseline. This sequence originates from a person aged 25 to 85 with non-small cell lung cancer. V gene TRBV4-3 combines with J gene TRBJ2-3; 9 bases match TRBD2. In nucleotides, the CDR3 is TGCGCCAGCAGCCAAGGCGGGGGGGCCGCTGATACGCAGTATTTT. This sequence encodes CASSQGGGAADTQYF.